These T cell receptor beta chains were read from a single sample in a study of blood T cells in healthy people across ages. TCRdb passed the 5' RACE reads through MiXCR, listing each CDR3 protein once. The table records hundreds of thousands of distinct CDR3 sequences, approximately 40% of them present only once. Sequencing was done on a sample of blood. The receptors derive from a man older than 75 in good health. Both conserved end residues are part of each CDR3. Fields, in order: D gene, clone size, V gene, J gene, CDR3 protein, CDR3 DNA. The D gene is left open where the match is weak. Clone size is stated in some rows and not others, as once, few, many or a class when expanded.

D gene: TRBD1; clone size: few; V gene: TRBV10-2; J gene: TRBJ1-1; CDR3 protein: CASSESGQVSSEAFF; CDR3 DNA: TGCGCCAGCAGTGAGTCGGGACAGGTGTCATCTGAAGCTTTCTTT
D gene: -; clone size: few; V gene: TRBV2; J gene: TRBJ2-3; CDR3 protein: CATWTDHDLPHTDTQYF; CDR3 DNA: TGTGCCACCTGGACGGACCACGACCTCCCCCACACAGATACGCAGTATTTT
D gene: -; clone size: -; V gene: TRBV20-1; J gene: TRBJ2-7; CDR3 protein: CSARGLAGREQYF; CDR3 DNA: TGCAGTGCTAGGGGACTGGCGGGGCGCGAGCAGTACTTC
D gene: -; clone size: few; V gene: TRBV14; J gene: TRBJ2-5; CDR3 protein: CASSQDQIQETQYF; CDR3 DNA: TGTGCCAGTAGCCAGGACCAAATCCAAGAGACCCAGTACTTC
D gene: -; clone size: few; V gene: TRBV5-6; J gene: TRBJ1-2; CDR3 protein: CASTLLSDRNYGYTF; CDR3 DNA: TGTGCCAGCACCCTGCTTAGCGACAGGAACTATGGCTACACCTTC
D gene: TRBD2; clone size: -; V gene: TRBV20-1; J gene: TRBJ2-3; CDR3 protein: CSARVPSGGKVDTQYF; CDR3 DNA: TGCAGTGCTAGAGTCCCTAGCGGGGGGAAAGTAGATACGCAGTATTTT
D gene: TRBD2; clone size: -; V gene: TRBV5-8; J gene: TRBJ2-5; CDR3 protein: CASSLLRGAQETQYF; CDR3 DNA: TGTGCCAGCAGCTTGTTGCGGGGGGCCCAAGAGACCCAGTACTTC
D gene: -; clone size: few; V gene: TRBV9; J gene: TRBJ2-3; CDR3 protein: CASRLTPFRTDTQYF; CDR3 DNA: TGTGCCAGCAGACTTACACCATTCCGCACAGATACGCAGTATTTT
D gene: -; clone size: -; V gene: TRBV10-3; J gene: TRBJ2-1; CDR3 protein: CAISAGTSLGDEQFF; CDR3 DNA: TGTGCCATCAGCGCCGGAACCTCATTGGGAGATGAGCAGTTCTTC
D gene: TRBD2; clone size: -; V gene: TRBV4-1; J gene: TRBJ2-2; CDR3 protein: CASSQVDLGLANTGELFF; CDR3 DNA: TGCGCCAGCAGCCAAGTTGATTTGGGACTAGCGAACACCGGGGAGCTGTTTTTT
D gene: -; clone size: -; V gene: TRBV6-5; J gene: TRBJ2-6; CDR3 protein: CASSYRPSSGANVLTF; CDR3 DNA: TGTGCCAGCAGTTACCGGCCTAGCTCTGGGGCCAACGTCCTGACTTTC
D gene: TRBD2; clone size: -; V gene: TRBV6-1; J gene: TRBJ2-7; CDR3 protein: CASSVRAGGSTYEQYF; CDR3 DNA: TGTGCCAGCAGTGTAAGGGCGGGGGGGTCCACCTACGAGCAGTACTTC
D gene: TRBD2; clone size: few; V gene: TRBV6-2/TRBV6-3; J gene: TRBJ2-5; CDR3 protein: CASLPSGGQETQYF; CDR3 DNA: TGTGCCAGCCTCCCCTCGGGGGGACAAGAGACCCAGTACTTC
D gene: -; clone size: few; V gene: TRBV7-2; J gene: TRBJ1-5; CDR3 protein: CASSREGGRLDQPQHF; CDR3 DNA: TGTGCCAGCAGCCGAGAGGGGGGGCGACTTGATCAGCCCCAGCATTTT
D gene: -; clone size: few; V gene: TRBV5-6; J gene: TRBJ2-3; CDR3 protein: CASSYRSSTDTQYF; CDR3 DNA: TGTGCCAGCAGCTACAGGAGTAGCACAGATACGCAGTATTTT
D gene: TRBD2; clone size: many; V gene: TRBV4-2; J gene: TRBJ2-2; CDR3 protein: CASSQVAGDTGELFF; CDR3 DNA: TGTGCCAGCAGCCAAGTGGCGGGAGACACCGGGGAGCTGTTTTTT
D gene: -; clone size: -; V gene: TRBV7-9; J gene: TRBJ1-4; CDR3 protein: CARIRGFDEKLFF; CDR3 DNA: TGTGCCAGGATTCGGGGGTTTGATGAAAAACTGTTTTTT
D gene: TRBD1; clone size: -; V gene: TRBV3-1; J gene: TRBJ2-6; CDR3 protein: CASSRHRVTGVSSGANVLTF; CDR3 DNA: TGTGCCAGCAGCCGGCACAGAGTGACAGGGGTATCCTCTGGGGCCAACGTCCTGACTTTC
D gene: TRBD2; clone size: -; V gene: TRBV7-6; J gene: TRBJ2-2; CDR3 protein: CASSLLAGGRRTGELFF; CDR3 DNA: TGTGCCAGCAGCTTACTAGCGGGAGGGCGGAGGACCGGGGAGCTGTTTTTT
D gene: TRBD1; clone size: few; V gene: TRBV5-8; J gene: TRBJ2-7; CDR3 protein: CASSSGQGELIYEQYF; CDR3 DNA: TGTGCCAGCAGCTCGGGACAGGGAGAACTCATCTACGAGCAGTACTTC
D gene: -; clone size: -; V gene: TRBV11-2; J gene: TRBJ2-5; CDR3 protein: CASSFDWVYNEQYF; CDR3 DNA: TGTGCCAGCAGCTTTGATTGGGTTTACAATGAGCAGTACTTC
D gene: TRBD1; clone size: many; V gene: TRBV5-5; J gene: TRBJ2-5; CDR3 protein: CASSLAGQGAGETQYF; CDR3 DNA: TGTGCCAGCAGCTTGGCTGGCCAGGGGGCGGGGGAGACCCAGTACTTC
D gene: TRBD2; clone size: few; V gene: TRBV27; J gene: TRBJ2-3; CDR3 protein: CASSHLAGTDTQYF; CDR3 DNA: TGTGCCAGCAGTCACCTAGCGGGCACAGATACGCAGTATTTT
D gene: -; clone size: few; V gene: TRBV29-1; J gene: TRBJ2-5; CDR3 protein: CSVSTGGETQYF; CDR3 DNA: TGCAGCGTATCCACCGGGGGAGAGACCCAGTACTTC
D gene: -; clone size: -; V gene: TRBV5-1; J gene: TRBJ1-1; CDR3 protein: CASSLGQENTEAFF; CDR3 DNA: TGCGCCAGCAGCTTGGGACAGGAGAACACTGAAGCTTTCTTT
D gene: -; clone size: -; V gene: TRBV4-3; J gene: TRBJ2-1; CDR3 protein: CASGQGPGSYNEQFF; CDR3 DNA: TGCGCCAGCGGCCAAGGGCCAGGGTCCTACAATGAGCAGTTCTTC
D gene: -; clone size: -; V gene: TRBV15; J gene: TRBJ2-1; CDR3 protein: CATSRERGGGRNEQFF; CDR3 DNA: TGTGCCACCAGCAGAGAGAGGGGTGGGGGGCGTAATGAGCAGTTCTTC
D gene: -; clone size: -; V gene: TRBV24-1; J gene: TRBJ2-1; CDR3 protein: CATSDPGSYNEQFF; CDR3 DNA: TGTGCCACCAGTGACCCAGGCTCCTACAATGAGCAGTTCTTC
D gene: -; clone size: -; V gene: TRBV14; J gene: TRBJ2-7; CDR3 protein: CASSSNSYERYF; CDR3 DNA: TGTGCCAGCAGCTCTAATTCCTACGAGCGGTACTTC
D gene: -; clone size: -; V gene: TRBV25-1; J gene: TRBJ2-3; CDR3 protein: CASSPRRGQADTQYF; CDR3 DNA: TGTGCCAGCAGTCCCAGGAGGGGGCAAGCAGATACGCAGTATTTT
D gene: -; clone size: -; V gene: TRBV24-1; J gene: TRBJ2-5; CDR3 protein: CATSRTAQETQYF; CDR3 DNA: TGTGCCACATCCAGGACGGCTCAAGAGACCCAGTACTTC
D gene: -; clone size: few; V gene: TRBV24-1; J gene: TRBJ2-5; CDR3 protein: CATSDLRGTQYF; CDR3 DNA: TGTGCCACCAGTGATTTGCGGGGGACCCAGTACTTC
D gene: -; clone size: few; V gene: TRBV12-3/TRBV12-4; J gene: TRBJ2-7; CDR3 protein: CASRLRSYEQYF; CDR3 DNA: TGTGCCAGCAGATTAAGGTCATACGAGCAGTACTTC
D gene: -; clone size: few; V gene: TRBV4-2; J gene: TRBJ2-5; CDR3 protein: CASSPNLLEKTQYF; CDR3 DNA: TGTGCCAGCAGCCCTAATTTGTTAGAAAAGACCCAGTACTTC
D gene: -; clone size: -; V gene: TRBV6-5; J gene: TRBJ1-1; CDR3 protein: CASSFDTLCTEAFF; CDR3 DNA: TGTGCTAGCAGTTTCGACACACTATGCACTGAAGCTTTCTTT
D gene: -; clone size: few; V gene: TRBV7-6; J gene: TRBJ2-5; CDR3 protein: CASSQFPREAQYF; CDR3 DNA: TGTGCCAGCAGCCAATTCCCCAGAGAGGCCCAGTACTTC
D gene: -; clone size: -; V gene: TRBV7-9; J gene: TRBJ1-5; CDR3 protein: CASSLARGDQPQHF; CDR3 DNA: TGTGCCAGCAGCTTAGCGCGGGGGGATCAGCCCCAGCATTTT
D gene: -; clone size: -; V gene: TRBV9; J gene: TRBJ2-2; CDR3 protein: CATAATPTGELFF; CDR3 DNA: TGTGCTACGGCAGCGACGCCCACCGGGGAGCTGTTTTTT
D gene: TRBD2; clone size: once; V gene: TRBV27; J gene: TRBJ2-4; CDR3 protein: CASTDPGGVGAKNIQYF; CDR3 DNA: TGTGCCAGCACCGATCCGGGGGGGGTAGGGGCCAAAAACATTCAGTACTTC
D gene: -; clone size: -; V gene: TRBV5-1; J gene: TRBJ2-1; CDR3 protein: CASSLGLHNTGESTNEQFF; CDR3 DNA: TGCGCCAGCAGCTTGGGACTTCACAACACCGGGGAGTCGACCAATGAGCAGTTCTTC
D gene: -; clone size: many; V gene: TRBV29-1; J gene: TRBJ1-2; CDR3 protein: CSVGDTNYGYTF; CDR3 DNA: TGCAGCGTGGGCGACACTAACTATGGCTACACCTTC
D gene: -; clone size: many; V gene: TRBV15; J gene: TRBJ2-3; CDR3 protein: CATSRSGVRSTDTQYF; CDR3 DNA: TGTGCCACCAGCAGAAGCGGAGTTAGGAGCACAGATACGCAGTATTTT
D gene: -; clone size: -; V gene: TRBV5-1; J gene: TRBJ2-7; CDR3 protein: CASSLGDSLRDEQYF; CDR3 DNA: TGCGCCAGCAGCTTGGGGGATTCCCTCAGGGACGAGCAGTACTTC
D gene: -; clone size: -; V gene: TRBV7-3; J gene: TRBJ2-1; CDR3 protein: CASSLRAGSYNEQFF; CDR3 DNA: TGTGCCAGCAGCTTAAGGGCAGGGTCCTACAATGAGCAGTTCTTC
D gene: -; clone size: few; V gene: TRBV28; J gene: TRBJ1-1; CDR3 protein: CASTGTVVTEAFF; CDR3 DNA: TGTGCCAGCACCGGGACGGTGGTTACTGAAGCTTTCTTT